This note documents a single T cell receptor (beta chain) sequence. During active infection, Seattle patients enrolled and were then monitored through disease. This sample was taken from a study of blood T cell repertoires in COVID-19. Study details: PBMCs, B-cell-depleted T cells, or T cells provided the cDNA or gDNA that made up the material.

With 0 bases removed from V and 7 bases from J, the gap between germline ends came to 6 bases. This CDR3 has 13 residues. Germline V CDR1 and CDR2: WNHNN, SYGVQD (reference sequence). Data came from immunoSEQ multiplex PCR; TCRdb stores just in-frame clones and leaves some out. Altogether roughly 390,000 clones are present, 70% to 90% being singletons, with the ten largest covering roughly 10%. The source material was peripheral blood. The rearrangement uses TRBV10-1 and TRBJ2-2; tentative D call: TRBD2 (5 bases). This sequence was found in a woman in her thirties with COVID-19, enrolled during active disease. CDR3: CASSESGSGELFF. The CDR3 DNA follows: TGCGCCAGCAGTGAGTCGGGGAGCGGGGAGCTGTTTTTT.